Listed below are T cell receptor beta chains from one sample, sequenced in a study of blood T cells in healthy people across ages. TCRdb analysed the 5' RACE reads with MiXCR anew, one entry per CDR3 protein. The sample contains about 750,000 distinct CDR3 sequences, roughly 50% of which appear only once. Sequenced input: blood. Receptors originate from an elderly man in good health. Both conserved end residues are part of each CDR3. A D gene is named only where the DNA matches it firmly. Clone sizes are given selectively: once, few, many, or a class where the clone is expanded.

J | size | D | V | DNA | CDR3
TRBJ2-7 | - | TRBD1 | TRBV9 | TGTGCCAGCAGCGTGTCATCCGGGACAGGGATCTACGAGCAGTACTTC | CASSVSSGTGIYEQYF
TRBJ2-5 | - | - | TRBV11-1 | TGTGCCTGCAGCCCCGGTCCCCGTGCGGAGACCCAGTACTTC | CACSPGPRAETQYF
TRBJ2-3 | - | - | TRBV7-2 | TGTGCCAGCAGTTTCTTGGGTCGCACAGATACGCAGTATTTT | CASSFLGRTDTQYF
TRBJ2-3 | - | TRBD2 | TRBV9 | TGTGCCAGCAGCGTAGGTTTGGAGCGGGAGGTCACAGATACGCAGTATTTT | CASSVGLEREVTDTQYF
TRBJ2-1 | - | - | TRBV11-2 | TGTGCCAGCAGCCCGCTAGTAAGGGATGAGCAGTTCTTC | CASSPLVRDEQFF
TRBJ2-3 | - | TRBD1 | TRBV7-9 | TGTGCCGGCGTGCTTACCAGGGGGCGACCAGATACGCAGTATTTT | CAGVLTRGRPDTQYF
TRBJ1-6 | - | - | TRBV20-1 | TGCAGTGTTGGGGCGAAAAATTCACCCCTCCACTTT | CSVGAKNSPLHF
TRBJ2-1 | - | - | TRBV10-3 | TGTGCCATCAGTGAGTCGGGAAGGGGGGGATCCTACAATGAGCAGTTCTTC | CAISESGRGGSYNEQFF
TRBJ2-7 | - | TRBD1 | TRBV12-3/TRBV12-4 | TGTGCCAGCAGTTTCGGTACAGGGGCCGAGCAGTACTTC | CASSFGTGAEQYF
TRBJ2-7 | once | TRBD2 | TRBV3-1 | TGTGCCAGCAGCCACAAAAGGGGGCTACTAGCGGGAGTTCCCTACGAGCAGTACTTC | CASSHKRGLLAGVPYEQYF
TRBJ2-1 | - | - | TRBV6-6 | TGTGCCAGCAGTTACTCGGTTGTAGCGGCGGGCTACAATGAGCAGTTCTTC | CASSYSVVAAGYNEQFF
TRBJ1-4 | - | TRBD1 | TRBV28 | TGTGCCAGCAGTTTAGGGGGAGGGGGCAGCGGAAAACTGTTTTTT | CASSLGGGGSGKLFF
TRBJ2-1 | - | - | TRBV6-6 | TGTGCCAGCAGTTACGGGGGGAGCCCCTACAATGAGCAGTTCTTC | CASSYGGSPYNEQFF
TRBJ2-5 | few | - | TRBV5-1 | TGCGCCAGCAGCTTAATGGGGGAGAAGCAGTACTTC | CASSLMGEKQYF
TRBJ2-5 | few | - | TRBV11-3 | TGTGCCAGCAGCTCCCGTAAAGGGACTCAGCAGGGTATCCAAGAGACCCAGTACTTC | CASSSRKGTQQGIQETQYF
TRBJ2-7 | - | - | TRBV29-1 | TGCAGCGTTGATAGTAGGGGTTCCTACGAGCAGTACTTC | CSVDSRGSYEQYF
TRBJ2-3 | few | - | TRBV20-1 | TGCAGTGCTAGAACAACTAGTCACAGATACGCGTATTTT | CSARTTSHRYAYF
TRBJ2-1 | - | TRBD2 | TRBV5-1 | TGCGCCAGCAGCTTGGCGGGAGGGGTGCGAGAGCAGTTCTTC | CASSLAGGVREQFF
TRBJ1-2 | - | TRBD1 | TRBV29-1 | TGCAGCGTTGAAAGGACAGGTCGAAGCTACACCTTC | CSVERTGRSYTF
TRBJ1-2 | - | - | TRBV6-6 | TGTGCCAGCATGGGCGGTTACGGTGGCTACACCTTC | CASMGGYGGYTF
TRBJ2-1 | few | - | TRBV5-6 | TGTGCCAGCAGCTTCTCTAGCTCCTACAATGAGCAGTTCTTC | CASSFSSSYNEQFF
TRBJ2-1 | - | - | TRBV5-1 | TGCGCCAGCAGCTTGGGAGCCAATAACAACAATGAGCAGTTCTTC | CASSLGANNNNEQFF
TRBJ2-5 | - | TRBD2 | TRBV27 | TGTGCCAGCAGTTCCGGACTAGCGGGGACGCGGCAGTACTTC | CASSSGLAGTRQYF
TRBJ1-2 | - | - | TRBV20-1 | TGCAGTGCGACTGGGCCAGGGATGGACTATGGCTACACCTTC | CSATGPGMDYGYTF
TRBJ2-5 | - | TRBD1 | TRBV4-2 | TGTGCCAGCAGCCAAGGAGGACAGGGAGAGACCCAGTACTTC | CASSQGGQGETQYF
TRBJ2-7 | - | - | TRBV3-1 | TGTGCCAGCAGCTCTCTGGAGCCAGGGTCCTACGAGCAGTACTTC | CASSSLEPGSYEQYF
TRBJ2-5 | - | TRBD1 | TRBV5-1 | TGCGCCAGCAGCTTGACAGGGGGTCGTGAGACCCAGTACTTC | CASSLTGGRETQYF
TRBJ2-3 | once | TRBD2 | TRBV24-1 | TGTGCCACCAGTGACCATGGACTAGCGGGAGAGGGAGGGACAGATACGCAGTATTTT | CATSDHGLAGEGGTDTQYF
TRBJ2-5 | - | TRBD2 | TRBV20-1 | TGCAGTGCTAGAGCGGCGGGAGGAAATCGCCAAGAGACCCAGTACTTC | CSARAAGGNRQETQYF
TRBJ1-1 | - | - | TRBV29-1 | TGCAGCGTTCAATTTATGACAGGATCGAACACTGAAGCTTTCTTT | CSVQFMTGSNTEAFF
TRBJ2-7 | - | TRBD1 | TRBV7-9 | TGTGCCAGCAGGACAGGGTTCGACAATGAGCAGTACTTC | CASRTGFDNEQYF
TRBJ2-3 | - | TRBD2 | TRBV24-1 | TGTGCCACCGGGCCGGCGGGAGCCCACCAAACAGATACGCAGTATTTT | CATGPAGAHQTDTQYF
TRBJ2-1 | many | - | TRBV6-2/TRBV6-3 | TGTGCCGCAGAGGAGGCGGGAAGAGATGGCAATGAGCAGTTCTTC | CAAEEAGRDGNEQFF
TRBJ2-5 | - | TRBD2 | TRBV3-1 | TGTGCCAGCAGCCCCGCAAGGCCCGGACTAGCGGGAGCATACCAAGAGACCCAGTACTTC | CASSPARPGLAGAYQETQYF
TRBJ2-7 | - | - | TRBV11-2 | TGTGCCAGCAGCTCCTCCATCTCGTTTGGGTCAGCTTCCTACGAGCAGTACTTC | CASSSSISFGSASYEQYF
TRBJ2-1 | - | TRBD2 | TRBV5-1 | TGCGCCAGCAGCTTGGTTCGGACTAGCGGGGGGAGGGATGAGCAGTTCTTC | CASSLVRTSGGRDEQFF
TRBJ2-3 | few | - | TRBV12-3/TRBV12-4 | TGTGCCAGCAGCCCGGCCGGGGCACCTCCAGGAGACGCGTATTTT | CASSPAGAPPGDAYF
TRBJ1-1 | - | - | TRBV7-2 | TGTGCCAGCAGCTCCAGGAGGGGGACGAACACTGAAGCTTTCTTT | CASSSRRGTNTEAFF
TRBJ2-1 | few | - | TRBV29-1 | TGCAGCGTTGATCGGCTGGGGTCAACGAATGAGCAGTTCTTC | CSVDRLGSTNEQFF
TRBJ2-5 | few | TRBD2 | TRBV29-1 | TGCAGCGCGATGGGGGGGAACCAAGAGACCCAGTACTTC | CSAMGGNQETQYF
TRBJ2-7 | - | - | TRBV4-1 | TGCGCCAGCAGAGATATCACTAGGGACAATGAGCAGTACTTC | CASRDITRDNEQYF
TRBJ1-5 | once | - | TRBV10-3 | TGTGCCATCAGTGAAAGGGATTCAGAGCCCCAGCATTTT | CAISERDSEPQHF
TRBJ2-1 | - | - | TRBV6-5 | TGTGCCAGCAGTTCCAGACAGGCGAGCTCCTACAATGAGCAGTTCTTC | CASSSRQASSYNEQFF